The T cell receptor beta chain under discussion was sequenced for a study of CD4+ T cells in melanoma. This clone was counted a single time. Only in-frame clones appear in the TCRdb table, and some are missing; sequencing was by immunoSEQ multiplex PCR. Of approximately 6,700 clones in the sample, approximately 64% were seen once. The V gene lost 0 bases and the J gene lost 11 bases, with 10 bases spanning the gap. The length of the CDR3 is 12 residues. CDR1 is SEHNR, CDR2 FQNEAQ, per germline (reference sequence). Sequences were obtained from cells from a culture (not recorded whether cultured in vitro). The source of this sequence is a human donor with melanoma. The chain employs TRBV7-9 and TRBJ1-1, with D possibly TRBD1 on 6 matching bases. As DNA, the CDR3 is TGTGCCAGCAGCTTAGCGGGGGCTCGGGCTTTCTTT. This gives the protein CASSLAGARAFF.